This entry is about one T cell receptor beta chain. The sample is drawn from a study of shared clonotypes between healthy human individuals. Assay used: immunoSEQ multiplex PCR; TCRdb lists only in-frame clones, some missing. The sample has 760,000 or so clones, 96% seen once; the top ten hold about 0.22%. Naive CD8 cells lacked CD45RO, underwent positive selection for CCR7 and left out terminally differentiated effector memory CD45RA+ cells. The germline CDR1 and CDR2 sequences are SGHAT and FQNNGV. Deletions cut 4 bases from V and 2 bases from J, with 6 bases between. The CDR3 length is 13 residues.

The sample taken for sequencing was naive CD8+ T cells sorted from blood. This sequence originates from a man younger than 40 in good health. The chain recombines TRBV11-2 with TRBJ1-3; D call uncertain. This CDR3 reads CASSSQTGNTIYF. CDR3 nucleotides: TGTGCCAGCAGCTCCCAGACTGGAAACACCATATATTTT.